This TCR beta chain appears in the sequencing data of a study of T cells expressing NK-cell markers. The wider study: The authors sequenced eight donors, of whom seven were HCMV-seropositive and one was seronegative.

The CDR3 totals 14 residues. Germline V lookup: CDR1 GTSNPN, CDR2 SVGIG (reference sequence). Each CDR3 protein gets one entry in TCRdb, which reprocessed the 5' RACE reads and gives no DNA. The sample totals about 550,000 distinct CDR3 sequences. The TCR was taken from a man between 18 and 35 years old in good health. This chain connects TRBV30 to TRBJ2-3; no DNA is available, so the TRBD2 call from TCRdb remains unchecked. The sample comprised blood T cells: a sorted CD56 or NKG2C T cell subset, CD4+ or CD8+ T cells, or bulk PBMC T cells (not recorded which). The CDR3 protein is CAWRLAGGTDTQYF.